The entry below describes one T cell receptor (beta chain). Its antigen remains unidentified. These data originate in a study of T cell repertoires in cytomegalovirus infection. Each CDR3 protein gets one entry after TCRdb re-called the reads with MiXCR. The sample includes about 570,000 distinct CDR3 sequences, over 35% of them seen just once. Trimming cost V 6 bases and J 1 base; bases outside gene matches: 2. Germline V gene data show CDR1 as SNHLY and CDR2 as FYNNEI. This CDR3 has 14 residues. The chain combines TRBV2 with TRBJ2-3, with 9 nucleotides matching TRBD1. This TCR was recovered from a human donor in good health (CMV status not recorded). Some clones in this sample may be carry-over from other donors' samples. Here the sequenced sample was cultured PBMCs, taken from culture after CMV antigen stimulation. As DNA, the CDR3 is TGTGCCAGCAGGGACAGGGGTGGCACAGATACGCAGTATTTT. Amino acid sequence: CASRDRGGTDTQYF.